This entry describes one TCR beta chain. Antigen: not known. These data come from a study of T-cell memory formation after mild COVID-19. 5'RACE primed at constant segments yielded TCR alpha and TCR beta cDNA libraries bearing sample barcodes and UMIs. TCRdb re-called the 5' RACE reads through MiXCR, storing one row per CDR3 protein. The sample holds 300,000 to 400,000 distinct CDR3 sequences, 10% to 15% seen once. Study results and caveats: Nothing showed for sure that second-wave clones peaking on day 37 were SARS-CoV-2 specific. For contracting clones, CD4+ ones sat mainly in CM and EM, CD8+ in EMRA. A second wave expanding day 15 to 37 was CD4+-biased; contracting clones were balanced.

Per the germline V gene, CDR1 is ENHRY and CDR2 is SYGVKD. This CDR3 is 17 amino acids long. V gave up 0 bases and J gave up 5 bases; unmatched junction bases: 10. The chain is built from TRBV10-3 and TRBJ2-5; 9 bases align to TRBD2. The source is a young man who had mild COVID-19 (a few samples of this study predate the infection). Cell type and time point are not known. Material: PBMCs or a T cell subset sorted from them (not recorded which). The CDR3 spells CAISESGRGGGTETQYF. CDR3 coding DNA: TGTGCCATCAGTGAGTCGGGTCGCGGGGGGGGAACGGAGACCCAGTACTTC.